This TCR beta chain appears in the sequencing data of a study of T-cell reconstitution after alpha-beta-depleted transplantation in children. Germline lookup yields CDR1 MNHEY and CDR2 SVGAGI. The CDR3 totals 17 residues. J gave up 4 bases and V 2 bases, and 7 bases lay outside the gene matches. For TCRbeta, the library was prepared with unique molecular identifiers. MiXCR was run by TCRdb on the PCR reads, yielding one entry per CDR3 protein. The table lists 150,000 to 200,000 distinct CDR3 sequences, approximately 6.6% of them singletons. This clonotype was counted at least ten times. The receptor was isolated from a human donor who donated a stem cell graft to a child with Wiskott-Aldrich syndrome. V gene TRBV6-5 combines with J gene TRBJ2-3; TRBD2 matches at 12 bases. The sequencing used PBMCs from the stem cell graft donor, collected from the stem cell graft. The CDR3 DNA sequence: TGTGCCAGCAGTTACACCCTAGCGGGGGGGAGAGCAGATACGCAGTATTTT. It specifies CASSYTLAGGRADTQYF.